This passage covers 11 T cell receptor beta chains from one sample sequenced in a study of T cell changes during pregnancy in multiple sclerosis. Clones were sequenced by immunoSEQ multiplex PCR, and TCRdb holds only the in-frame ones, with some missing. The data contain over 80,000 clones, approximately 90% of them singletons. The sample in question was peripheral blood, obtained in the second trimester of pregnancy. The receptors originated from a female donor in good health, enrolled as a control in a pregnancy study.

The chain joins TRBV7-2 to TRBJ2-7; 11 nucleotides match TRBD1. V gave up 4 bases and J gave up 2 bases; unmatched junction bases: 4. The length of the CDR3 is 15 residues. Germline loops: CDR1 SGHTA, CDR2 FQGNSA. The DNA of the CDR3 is TGTGCCAGCAGCTCCCCGGGACAGGGGGCCTACGAGCAGTACTTC. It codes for CASSSPGQGAYEQYF. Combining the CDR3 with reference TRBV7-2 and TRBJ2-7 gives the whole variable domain GAGVSQSPSNKVTEKGKDVELRCDPISGHTALYWYRQSLGQGLEFLIYFQGNSAPDKSGLPSDRFSAERTGGSVSTLTIQRTQQEDSAVYLCASSSPGQGAYEQYFGPGTRLTVT.

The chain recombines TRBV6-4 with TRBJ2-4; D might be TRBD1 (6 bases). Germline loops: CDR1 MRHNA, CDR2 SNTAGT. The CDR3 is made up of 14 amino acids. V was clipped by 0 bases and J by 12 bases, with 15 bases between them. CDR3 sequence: CASSDSLDRGSQYF. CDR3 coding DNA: TGTGCCAGCAGTGACTCCTTGGACAGAGGGTCTCAGTACTTC.

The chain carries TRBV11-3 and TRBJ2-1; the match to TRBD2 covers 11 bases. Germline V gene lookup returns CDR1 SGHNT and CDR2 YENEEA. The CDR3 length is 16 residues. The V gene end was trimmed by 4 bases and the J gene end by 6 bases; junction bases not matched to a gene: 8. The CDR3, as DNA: TGTGCCAGCAGCTCCTCCACTAGCGGGAGACCCAATGAGCAGTTCTTC. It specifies CASSSSTSGRPNEQFF. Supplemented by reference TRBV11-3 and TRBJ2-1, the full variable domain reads EAGVVQSPRYKIIEKKQPVAFWCNPISGHNTLYWYLQNLGQGPELLIRYENEEAVDDSQLPKDRFSAERLKGVDSTLKIQPAELGDSAVYLCASSSSTSGRPNEQFFGPGTRLTVL.

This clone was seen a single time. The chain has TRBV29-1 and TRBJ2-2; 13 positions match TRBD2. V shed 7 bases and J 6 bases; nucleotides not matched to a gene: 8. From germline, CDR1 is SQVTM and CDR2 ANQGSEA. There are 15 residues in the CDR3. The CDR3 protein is CSGTSGSRVAGELFF. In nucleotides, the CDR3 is TGCAGCGGGACTAGCGGGAGTCGAGTAGCCGGGGAGCTGTTTTTT.

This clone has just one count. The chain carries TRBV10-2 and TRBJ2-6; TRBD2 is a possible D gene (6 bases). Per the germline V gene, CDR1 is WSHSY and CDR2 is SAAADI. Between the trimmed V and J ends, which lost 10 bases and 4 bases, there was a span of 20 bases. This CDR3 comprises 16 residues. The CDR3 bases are TGCGCCACCCCCACTGAGGAGGGGCCAGGGGCCAACGTCCTGACTTTC. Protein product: CATPTEEGPGANVLTF.

The CDR3 DNA reads TGCGCCAGCAGCTTGGTCGGGGGGCCAGATACGCAGTATTTT. The encoded protein is CASSLVGGPDTQYF. This chain uses TRBV5-1 with TRBJ2-3; weak D call: TRBD2 (7 bases). Germline V CDR1 and CDR2: SGHRS, YFSETQ. CDR3 length equals 14 residues. The V and J ends lost 0 bases and 4 bases respectively, with 9 bases between them. The full variable domain, completed using reference TRBV5-1 and TRBJ2-3, is KAGVTQTPRYLIKTRGQQVTLSCSPISGHRSVSWYQQTPGQGLQFLFEYFSETQRNKGNFPGRFSGRQFSNSRSEMNVSTLELGDSALYLCASSLVGGPDTQYFGPGTRLTVL.

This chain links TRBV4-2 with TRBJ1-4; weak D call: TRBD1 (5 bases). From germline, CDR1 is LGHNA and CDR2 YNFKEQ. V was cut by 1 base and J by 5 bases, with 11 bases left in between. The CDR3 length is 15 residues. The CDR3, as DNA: TGTGCCAGCAGCCAAGGACCCGGGGGGAATGAAAAACTGTTTTTT. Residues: CASSQGPGGNEKLFF.

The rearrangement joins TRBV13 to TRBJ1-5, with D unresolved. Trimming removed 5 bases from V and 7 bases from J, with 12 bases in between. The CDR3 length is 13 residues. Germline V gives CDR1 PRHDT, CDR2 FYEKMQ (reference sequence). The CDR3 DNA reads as TGTGCCAGCAGCGAAGGCGGGCGGCAGCCCCAGCATTTT. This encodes CASSEGGRQPQHF.

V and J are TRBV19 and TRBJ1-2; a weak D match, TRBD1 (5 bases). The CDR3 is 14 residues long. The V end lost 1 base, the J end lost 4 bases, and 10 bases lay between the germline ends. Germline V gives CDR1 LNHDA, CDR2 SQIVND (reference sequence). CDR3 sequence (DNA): TGTGCCAGTAGTATAGCCCCACAGGTCTATGGCTACACCTTC. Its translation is CASSIAPQVYGYTF. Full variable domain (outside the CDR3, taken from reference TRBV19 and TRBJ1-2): DGGITQSPKYLFRKEGQNVTLSCEQNLNHDAMYWYRQDPGQGLRLIYYSQIVNDFQKGDIAEGYSVSREKKESFPLTVTSAQKNPTAFYLCASSIAPQVYGYTFGSGTRLTVV.

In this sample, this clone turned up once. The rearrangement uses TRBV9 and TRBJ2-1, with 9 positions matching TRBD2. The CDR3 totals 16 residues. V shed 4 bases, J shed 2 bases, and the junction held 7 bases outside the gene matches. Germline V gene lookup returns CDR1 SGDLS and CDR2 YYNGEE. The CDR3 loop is CASSRLSGRTYNEQFF. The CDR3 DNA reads TGTGCCAGCAGCCGTCTTAGCGGGAGAACCTACAATGAGCAGTTCTTC.

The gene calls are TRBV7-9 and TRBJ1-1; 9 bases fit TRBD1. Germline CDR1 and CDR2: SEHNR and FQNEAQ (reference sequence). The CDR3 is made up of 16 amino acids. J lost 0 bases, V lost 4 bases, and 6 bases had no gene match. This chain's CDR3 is CASSSGTGILNTEAFF. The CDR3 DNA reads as TGTGCCAGCAGCTCCGGGACAGGGATATTGAACACTGAAGCTTTCTTT.